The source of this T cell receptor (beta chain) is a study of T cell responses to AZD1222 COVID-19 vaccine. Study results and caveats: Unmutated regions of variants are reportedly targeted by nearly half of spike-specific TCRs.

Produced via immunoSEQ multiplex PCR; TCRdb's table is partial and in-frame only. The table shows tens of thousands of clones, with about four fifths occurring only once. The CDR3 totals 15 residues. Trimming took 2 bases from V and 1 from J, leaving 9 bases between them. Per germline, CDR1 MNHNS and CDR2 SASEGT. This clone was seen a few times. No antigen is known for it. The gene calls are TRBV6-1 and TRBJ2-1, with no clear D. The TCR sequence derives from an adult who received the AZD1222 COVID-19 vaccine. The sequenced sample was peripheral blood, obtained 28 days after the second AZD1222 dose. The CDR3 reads CASSETAESYNEQFF. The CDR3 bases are TGTGCCAGCAGTGAAACGGCGGAATCCTACAATGAGCAGTTCTTC.